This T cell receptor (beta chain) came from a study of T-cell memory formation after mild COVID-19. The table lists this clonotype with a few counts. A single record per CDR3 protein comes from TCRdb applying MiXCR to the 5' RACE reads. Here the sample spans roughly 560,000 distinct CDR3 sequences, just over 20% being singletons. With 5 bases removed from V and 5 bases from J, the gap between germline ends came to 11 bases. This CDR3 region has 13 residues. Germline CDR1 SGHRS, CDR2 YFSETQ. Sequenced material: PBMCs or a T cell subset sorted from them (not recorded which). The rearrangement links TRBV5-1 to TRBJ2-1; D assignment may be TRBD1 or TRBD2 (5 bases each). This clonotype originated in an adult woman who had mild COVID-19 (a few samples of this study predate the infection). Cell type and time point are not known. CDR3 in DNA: TGCGCCAGCAGAGAGGGGACCGACAATGAGCAGTTCTTC. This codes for CASREGTDNEQFF.